This T cell receptor beta chain was sequenced during a study of cytomegalovirus exposure and HLA in healthy donors. CDR3 length equals 12 residues. Researchers ran the PCR with 60 Vbeta and 13 Jbeta primers. TCRdb keeps only in-frame clones here, not all; method: immunoSEQ multiplex PCR. The sample holds about 120,000 clones, approximately 80% seen once. Regarding this clone: Its antigen is not known.

Study observations and caveats: TCR beta V segments were, for the most part, productive about 87% or about 30% of the time in an earlier analysis.

Healthy bone marrow donors made up the donor group. The clonotype was recovered from a male donor in good health and CMV-seropositive. Sequencing was done on a sample of PBMCs. The chain links TRBV21-1 to TRBJ1-2; TRBD1, the D gene given by the table, was not confirmed from the DNA. TRBV21-1 is an annotated pseudogene. The CDR3 region is CASSEDTWGYTF. CDR3 nucleotide sequence: TGTGCCAGCAGCGAGGACACCTGGGGCTACACCTTC.